This T cell receptor (beta chain) comes out of a study of blood T cell repertoires in COVID-19. Study-level information: Specimens from acute and convalescent COVID-19 originated in the United States, Italy and Spain. PBMCs, B-cell-depleted T cells, or T cells were the source of the cDNA or gDNA that made up the material.

The CDR3 is 14 amino acids. Trimming took 0 bases from V and 3 from J, leaving 8 bases between them. Germline V gene data show CDR1 as SGDLS and CDR2 as YYNGEE. In the original analysis: The authors estimated nucleated cell counts from reference gene primer amplification. Assay used: immunoSEQ multiplex PCR; TCRdb lists only in-frame clones, some missing. Clonal size and the V and J genes are those of that table, whereas D and trimming came from the DNA. The sample has hundreds of thousands of clones, more than 75% seen once. V and J are TRBV9 and TRBJ2-3; a weak D match, TRBD2 (6 bases). The sequence came from a woman in her thirties or forties who had recovered from COVID-19. The sequenced material came from peripheral blood. Written as DNA, the CDR3 is TGTGCCAGCAGCGTAGGTGCGGGAACAGATACGCAGTATTTT. This encodes CASSVGAGTDTQYF.